This section outlines one T cell receptor (beta chain) sequence together with its context. Patients' cancers were locally advanced or metastatic urothelial carcinomas. The sample originates from a study of PD-L1 blockade in urothelial cancer. Across the whole study: Male sex and bladder-origin urothelial cancer characterized about 90% of the roughly 30 patients. Analyses were performed on blood at 3 weeks after treatment start (the second dose) and at 6 weeks.

This table comes from immunoSEQ multiplex PCR, and its TCRdb copy is limited to in-frame clones, with some not included. The table includes tens of thousands of clones, 90% to 95% detected once. V lost 2 bases, J lost 6 bases, and 24 bases lay in between. CDR1 MGHRA and CDR2 YSYEKL come from the germline V gene. The CDR3 has 18 residues. The chain is built from TRBV4-1 and TRBJ2-3, with D tentatively TRBD2 (7 bases). This specimen was PBMCs, taken around atezolizumab (anti-PD-L1) treatment. This sequence originates from a man in his sixties with urothelial cancer. The CDR3 loop is CASSQQSRIGGGWDTQYF. DNA of the CDR3: TGCGCCAGCAGCCAACAATCCAGGATTGGGGGGGGCTGGGATACGCAGTATTTT.